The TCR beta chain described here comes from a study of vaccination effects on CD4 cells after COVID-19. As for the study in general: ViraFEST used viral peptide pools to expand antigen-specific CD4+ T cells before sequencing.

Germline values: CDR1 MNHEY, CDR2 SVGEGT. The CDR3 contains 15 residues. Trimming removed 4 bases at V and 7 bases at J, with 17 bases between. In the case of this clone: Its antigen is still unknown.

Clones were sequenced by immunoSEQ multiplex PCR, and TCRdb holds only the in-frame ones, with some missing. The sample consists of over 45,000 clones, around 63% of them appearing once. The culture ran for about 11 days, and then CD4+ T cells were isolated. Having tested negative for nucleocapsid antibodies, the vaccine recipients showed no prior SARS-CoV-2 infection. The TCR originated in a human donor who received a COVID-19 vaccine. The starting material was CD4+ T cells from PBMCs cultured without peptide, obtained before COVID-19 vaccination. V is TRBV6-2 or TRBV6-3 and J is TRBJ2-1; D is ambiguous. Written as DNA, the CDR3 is TGTGCCAGCAGTTTCGGACGGGCGATGGTGAATGAGCAGTTCTTC. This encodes CASSFGRAMVNEQFF.